The subject of this entry is one TCR beta chain. The target antigen is unknown. For the second PCR, which ran for about 7 to 11 cycles, a sample-barcoded 5' primer and a J-beta primer mix were used. TCRdb used MiXCR to reprocess the 5' RACE reads, holding one entry per CDR3 protein. The table lists about 540,000 distinct CDR3 sequences, around 24% of them singletons. The germline V gene encodes CDR1 SGHTA and CDR2 FQGNSA. The CDR3 spans 15 residues. V lost 7 bases to trimming and J lost 5 bases, with 20 bases between them. This specimen belongs to a study of blood T cells in healthy people across ages. Regarding the study as a whole: Diversity figures based on one million T cells were deemed too low. More naive CD4+ cells and higher diversity marked long-lived donors relative to aged donors.

This sample also appeared in a second study, on T cells of mothers and their children. That work states: Sample barcodes and 2-4 random nucleotides came from the second PCR's M1S primer.

Sequencing used blood. The chain joins TRBV7-2 to TRBJ2-5; either TRBD1 or TRBD2 may fit D (5 bases each). This receptor was identified in a boy between 5 and 17 years old in good health. Written as DNA, the CDR3 is TGTGCCAGCACTCGAAGAGGGGTCGAGTCGGAGACCCAGTACTTC. Translated, it gives CASTRRGVESETQYF.